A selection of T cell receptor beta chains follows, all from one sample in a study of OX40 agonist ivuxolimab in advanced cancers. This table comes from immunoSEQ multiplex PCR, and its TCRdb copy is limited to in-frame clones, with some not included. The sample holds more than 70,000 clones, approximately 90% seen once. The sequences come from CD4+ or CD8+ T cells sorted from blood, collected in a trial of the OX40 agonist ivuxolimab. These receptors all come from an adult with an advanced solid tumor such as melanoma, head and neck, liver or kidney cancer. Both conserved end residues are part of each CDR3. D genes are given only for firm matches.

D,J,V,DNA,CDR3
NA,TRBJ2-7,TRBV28,TGTGCCAGCAGCAGTCCCCTCTACGAGCAGTACTTC,CASSSPLYEQYF
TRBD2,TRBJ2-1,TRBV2,TGTGCCAGCAGCCTCCGTGATAGCGGGAGTATCGGCAATGAGCAGTTCTTC,CASSLRDSGSIGNEQFF
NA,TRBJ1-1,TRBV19,TGTGCCAGTAGTATAGCGTCAGCGAACACTGAAGCTTTCTTT,CASSIASANTEAFF
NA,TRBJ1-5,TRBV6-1,TGTGCCAGCAGTGGCAGGGGCGACCAGCCCCAGCATTTT,CASSGRGDQPQHF
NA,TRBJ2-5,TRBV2,TGTGCCAGCAGTGACAGGGAAGAGACCCAGTACTTC,CASSDREETQYF
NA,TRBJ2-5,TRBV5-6,TGTGCCAGCAGCTTAAGGTGGCACCTCGACCGGGAGACCCAGTACTTC,CASSLRWHLDRETQYF
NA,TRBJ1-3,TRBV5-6,TGTGCCAGCAGCTTGCCTGGGGCTGGAAACACCATATATTTT,CASSLPGAGNTIYF
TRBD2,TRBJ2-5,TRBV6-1,TGTGCCAGCAGTGCCAGGACTAGCGGGAGAGAGACCCAGTACTTC,CASSARTSGRETQYF
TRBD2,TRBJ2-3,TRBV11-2,TGTGCCAGCAGCTTAGTACAAGCGGGAGGTACAGATACGCAGTATTTT,CASSLVQAGGTDTQYF
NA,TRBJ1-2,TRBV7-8,TGTGCCAGCAGCTTTGCTTCCCCCCTGGCTGGCTACACCTTC,CASSFASPLAGYTF